This entry is about one T cell receptor (beta chain). Here immunoSEQ multiplex PCR was the method, and the copy in TCRdb shows in-frame clones only, minus some. The sample lists 30,000 to 35,000 clones; 65% to 80% were seen once. This entry comes from a study of OX40 agonist ivuxolimab in advanced cancers. At the level of the study: Treatment of patients was with ivuxolimab, an agonistic anti-OX40 (CD134) antibody. Two cutaneous melanoma patients and one hepatocellular carcinoma patient, three in all, had partial responses.

V gave up 3 bases and J gave up 11 bases, with 8 bases separating them. In germline, CDR1 is MDHEN, CDR2 SYDVKM. The CDR3 totals 12 residues. Sequenced material: CD4+ or CD8+ T cells sorted from blood, taken in a trial of the OX40 agonist ivuxolimab. The sequence derives from an adult with an advanced solid tumor such as melanoma, head and neck, liver or kidney cancer. This chain uses TRBV28 with TRBJ1-6, with D tentatively TRBD1 (5 bases). The CDR3 reads CASSFLGAPLHF. The CDR3 DNA is TGTGCCAGCAGTTTTCTAGGGGCACCCCTCCACTTT.